The 20 T cell receptor beta chains given below trace back to one sample, sequenced in a study of control samples from healthy donors and cancer patients. Profiling relied on immunoSEQ multiplex PCR, and the TCRdb table lists in-frame clones only, not all of them. The table has fewer than 200,000 clones, 85% to 95% seen once. Sequencing was performed on blood. These receptors originate from a man aged 18-30 years in good health.

As regards this clone: Other DNA variants within this sample encode the same CDR3. This rearrangement joins TRBV30 to TRBJ1-3; no firm D call. Germline CDR1 and CDR2: GTSNPN and SVGIG (reference sequence). The CDR3 runs 12 residues. V lost 3 bases to trimming and J lost 2 bases, with 5 bases between them. This CDR3 is CAWSGTGNTIYF. The CDR3, as DNA: TGTGCCTGGAGCGGGACTGGAAACACCATATATTTT.

The J gene is TRBJ2-7, the V gene TRBV6-6; D is unresolved. Trimming took 0 bases from V and 0 from J, leaving 6 bases between them. The germline V gene encodes CDR1 MNHNY and CDR2 SVGAGI (reference sequence). This CDR3 is 14 amino acids long. The CDR3 sequence: CASSYSQSSYEQYF. In DNA, the CDR3 is TGTGCCAGCAGTTACTCGCAGTCCTCCTACGAGCAGTACTTC.

The V and J genes are TRBV27 and TRBJ1-1, with a possible D match to TRBD1 (5 bases). CDR1 is MNHEY, CDR2 SMNVEV, per germline (reference sequence). Trimming shortened V by 6 bases and J by 1 base, and 9 bases separated the two germline ends. The CDR3 length is 13 residues. CDR3 DNA sequence: TGTGCCAGCAGCCTAGGGGAGAACACTGAAGCTTTCTTT. Amino acids: CASSLGENTEAFF.

The chain joins TRBV25-1 to TRBJ2-3; D is possibly TRBD2 (5 bases). This CDR3 is 13 amino acids long. The V and J ends lost 6 bases and 3 bases respectively, with 10 bases between them. Germline values: CDR1 MGHDK, CDR2 SYGVNS. The CDR3 sequence is CASRRVWTDTQYF. The CDR3 DNA sequence: TGTGCCAGCAGGAGGGTGTGGACAGATACGCAGTATTTT.

The chain combines TRBV6-5 with TRBJ1-2; D gene uncertain. V lost 8 bases, J lost 8 bases, and 18 bases lay in between. The CDR3 loop spans 13 amino acids. From germline, CDR1 is MNHEY and CDR2 SVGAGI. CDR3 sequence: CASPEGYPPGYTF. CDR3 coding DNA: TGTGCCAGCCCGGAGGGATACCCTCCGGGCTACACCTTC.

J is TRBJ2-7 and V is TRBV3-1 (or the pseudogene TRBV3-2); weak D call: TRBD2 (5 bases). V gave up 0 bases and J gave up 6 bases, with 12 bases separating them. CDR3 length: 14 amino acids. Germline assignment: CDR1 LGHDT and CDR2 YNNKEL (reference sequence). The CDR3 DNA sequence: TGTGCCAGCAGCCAAGAATATAGAGGGATCGAGCAGTACTTC. It specifies CASSQEYRGIEQYF.

This CDR3 reads CASRVFTFPRGTDTQYF. CDR3 in DNA: TGTGCCAGCAGGGTGTTTACCTTTCCGAGGGGGACAGATACGCAGTATTTT. The chain recombines TRBV9 with TRBJ2-3, with a possible D match to TRBD1 (6 bases). Germline loops: CDR1 SGDLS, CDR2 YYNGEE. The V end was cut by 5 bases, the J end by 3 bases, with 22 bases between. This CDR3 is built from 17 residues. The full variable domain, rest sourced from reference TRBV9 and TRBJ2-3, is DSGVTQTPKHLITATGQRVTLRCSPRSGDLSVYWYQQSLDQGLQFLIQYYNGEERAKGNILERFSAQQFPDLHSELNLSSLELGDSALYFCASRVFTFPRGTDTQYFGPGTRLTVL.

The rearrangement uses TRBV21-1 and TRBJ2-4; TRBD1, the table's D call, was not compared with the DNA. TRBV21-1 is a pseudogene. The CDR3 runs 19 residues. DNA of the CDR3: TGTGCCAGCAGCTCCGCCACCAACAGGGGAGGTCGAGCCAAAAACATTCAGTACTTC. It codes for CASSSATNRGGRAKNIQYF.

The CDR3 region has the DNA TGTGCCAGCAGGGGATGGGATAATACGCAGTATTTT. This translates into CASRGWDNTQYF. The chain employs TRBV2 and TRBJ2-3, with D hard to call. V shed 6 bases and J shed 7 bases, with 11 bases lying between them. This CDR3 has 12 residues. Per the germline V gene, CDR1 is SNHLY and CDR2 is FYNNEI.

The chain uses TRBV6-5 and TRBJ1-2; 8 positions match TRBD1. V shed 6 bases and J 1 base; nucleotides not matched to a gene: 7. CDR1 and CDR2 (germline): MNHEY, SVGAGI. The CDR3 totals 15 residues. In DNA, the CDR3 is TGTGCCAGCAGGCATGGACAGGGACTTAACTATGGCTACACCTTC. It encodes CASRHGQGLNYGYTF.

CDR3 amino acids: CASSQDWSNQPQHF. The CDR3 coding sequence is TGTGCCAGCAGCCAAGATTGGAGTAACCAGCCCCAGCATTTT. This chain uses TRBV3-1 (or the pseudogene TRBV3-2) with TRBJ1-5, with D uncertain. The CDR3 runs 14 residues. From germline, CDR1 is LGHDT and CDR2 YNNKEL (reference sequence). V was cut by 0 bases and J by 7 bases, with 10 bases left in between.

This rearrangement joins TRBV24-1 to TRBJ2-5; D gene uncertain. This CDR3 has 14 residues. V shed 1 base and J shed 5 bases, with 10 bases lying between them. Per the germline V gene, CDR1 is KGHDR and CDR2 is SFDVKD. This CDR3 is CATSDFRLGETQYF. CDR3 bases: TGTGCCACCAGTGATTTCCGACTTGGGGAGACCCAGTACTTC.

This sequence joins TRBV7-2 and TRBJ1-2, with 11 bases that match TRBD1. This CDR3 comprises 14 residues. CDR1 SGHTA and CDR2 FQGNSA come from the germline V gene. J was trimmed by 8 bases and V by 5 bases; bases with no gene match: 7. In DNA, the CDR3 is TGTGCCAGCAGCCCCGGGACAGGGGGGGAAGGCTACACCTTC. Its protein product is CASSPGTGGEGYTF.

J is TRBJ2-6 and V is TRBV9; 7 bases are shared with TRBD1. The length of the CDR3 is 22 residues. V trimming: 0 bases; J trimming: 0 bases; junction bases outside the gene matches: 18. Germline CDR1 and CDR2: SGDLS and YYNGEE. The CDR3 bases are TGTGCCAGCAGCGTAGGGGTCCCGGGACGGCAGGGGGTTGTCTCTGGGGCCAACGTCCTGACTTTC. Residues: CASSVGVPGRQGVVSGANVLTF.

The J gene is TRBJ1-3, the V gene TRBV6-5; D remains ambiguous. The germline CDR1 and CDR2 sequences are MNHEY and SVGAGI. The V end lost 4 bases, the J end lost 8 bases, and 6 bases lay between the germline ends. The CDR3 has 11 amino acids. This CDR3 is CASSFADTIYF. The CDR3 coding sequence is TGTGCCAGCAGTTTTGCCGACACCATATATTTT.

This rearrangement joins TRBV2 to TRBJ2-1; the D is unclear. V was cut by 6 bases and J by 9 bases, with 21 bases left in between. CDR3 length: 15 residues. In germline, CDR1 is SNHLY, CDR2 FYNNEI. The CDR3 loop is CASRFADTGPSEQFF. Written as DNA, the CDR3 is TGTGCCAGCAGATTTGCCGACACCGGCCCGAGTGAGCAGTTCTTC.

The rearrangement joins TRBV6-1 to TRBJ1-1, with unresolved D. Trimming took 2 bases from V and 8 from J, leaving 15 bases between them. Looked up from germline, CDR1 is MNHNS and CDR2 is SASEGT. The CDR3 runs 14 residues. The CDR3 bases are TGTGCCAGCAGTGAAATATTTGCTACCGGCGAAGCTTTCTTT. Its translation is CASSEIFATGEAFF.

The chain combines TRBV27 with TRBJ2-1; 13 nucleotides agree with TRBD2. This CDR3 region has 16 residues. CDR1 and CDR2 (germline): MNHEY, SMNVEV (reference sequence). Trimming took 5 bases from V and 6 from J; bases not matched to a gene: 7. The CDR3 spells CASSLTSGGYFNEQFF. The CDR3 DNA sequence: TGTGCCAGCAGTCTGACTAGCGGGGGGTATTTCAATGAGCAGTTCTTC.

The chain carries TRBV18 and TRBJ1-1; 7 positions match TRBD1. J lost 2 bases, V lost 6 bases, and 6 bases had no gene match. Per the germline V gene, CDR1 is KGHSH and CDR2 is LQKENI. The CDR3 runs 14 residues. The CDR3 DNA reads TGTGCCAGCTCTCGGGACAGAGAAAACACTGAAGCTTTCTTT. Encoded protein: CASSRDRENTEAFF.

Remarks on this clone: This specimen includes other DNA sequences encoding the same CDR3. The chain links TRBV5-1 to TRBJ2-7; 7 positions agree with TRBD1. This CDR3 has 14 amino acids. CDR1 is SGHRS, CDR2 YFSETQ, per germline. J lost 0 bases, V lost 4 bases, and 4 bases had no gene match. The CDR3: CASSPGTASYEQYF. CDR3 nucleotides: TGCGCCAGCAGCCCTGGGACAGCCTCCTACGAGCAGTACTTC.